The 15 T cell receptor beta chains below all came from one sample that was sequenced in a study of cytomegalovirus exposure and HLA in healthy donors. PCR employed 60 Vbeta and 13 Jbeta primers. Repertoires were generated with immunoSEQ multiplex PCR, while TCRdb's copy carries only in-frame clones and drops some. The data hold just over 200,000 clones, with 65% to 85% observed a single time. Sequencing input: PBMCs. Receptors were obtained from a man aged 50 to 60 in good health and CMV-seronegative.

The CDR3 reads CASRLAGGATGELFF. CDR3 DNA: TGTGCCAGCAGATTAGCGGGAGGGGCCACCGGGGAGCTGTTTTTT. The rearrangement uses TRBV27 and TRBJ2-2, with 11 bases aligning to TRBD2. This CDR3 has 15 residues. V trimming: 6 bases; J trimming: 4 bases; junction bases outside the gene matches: 4. Germline lookup yields CDR1 MNHEY and CDR2 SMNVEV (reference sequence).

V gene TRBV2 combines with J gene TRBJ1-5; 7 bases map to TRBD1. The CDR3 is made up of 15 amino acids. Germline CDR1 SNHLY, CDR2 FYNNEI. J lost 5 bases, V lost 0 bases, and 4 bases had no gene match. CDR3 DNA: TGTGCCAGCAGTGAAGCGGAGGGGGCTCATCAGCCCCAGCATTTT. Its protein is CASSEAEGAHQPQHF.

The rearrangement uses TRBV7-9 and TRBJ2-7; 8 bases match TRBD1. V lost 6 bases and J lost 4; bases outside the gene matches: 8. The germline V gene has CDR1 SEHNR and CDR2 FQNEAQ (reference sequence). The CDR3 consists of 14 residues. The DNA of the CDR3 is TGTGCCAGCAGTTTCGGACAGGGTTGGTACGAGCAGTACTTC. This codes for CASSFGQGWYEQYF.

This clone was recorded only once. The chain recombines TRBV6-6 with TRBJ2-3; 9 positions match TRBD2. J lost 0 bases, V lost 5 bases, and 3 bases had no gene match. Germline V gives CDR1 MNHNY, CDR2 SVGAGI (reference sequence). The CDR3 is made up of 15 amino acids. CDR3 sequence: CASSTTSGSTDTQYF. The CDR3 nucleotides read TGTGCCAGCAGTACGACTAGCGGTAGCACAGATACGCAGTATTTT.

The chain is built from TRBV5-1 and TRBJ2-2, with 10 bases lining up with TRBD2. The J segment lost 0 bases and the V segment lost 0 bases, leaving 2 bases of the junction unmatched. The CDR3 is 17 residues long. The germline V gene has CDR1 SGHRS and CDR2 YFSETQ. CDR3 DNA: TGCGCCAGCAGCTTGGATGGACTAGCGGCGAACACCGGGGAGCTGTTTTTT. This encodes CASSLDGLAANTGELFF.

The rearrangement joins TRBV19 to TRBJ2-7; 8 nucleotides match TRBD1. The CDR3 is 16 amino acids. Germline CDR1 reads LNHDA; CDR2 reads SQIVND (reference sequence). With V trimmed by 5 bases and J by 4 bases, 13 bases remained unmatched. CDR3: CASSPGTGLAVYEQYF. The DNA of the CDR3 is TGTGCCAGTAGTCCCGGGACAGGCCTGGCGGTTTACGAGCAGTACTTC.

The chain uses TRBV27 and TRBJ2-2; D remains ambiguous. V was cut by 9 bases and J by 1 base, with 12 bases left in between. This CDR3 spans 14 amino acids. From germline, CDR1 is MNHEY and CDR2 SMNVEV (reference sequence). CDR3 bases: TGTGCCAGTCTATTGCGGATGAACACCGGGGAGCTGTTTTTT. It specifies CASLLRMNTGELFF.

V is TRBV6-1 and J is TRBJ2-7, with D unclear. The CDR3 has 14 amino acids. V lost 0 bases and J lost 4, with 10 bases in between. In germline, CDR1 is MNHNS, CDR2 SASEGT. CDR3 nucleotide sequence: TGTGCCAGCAGTGAAGCCTACAGTCGTTACGAGCAGTACTTC. Amino acid sequence: CASSEAYSRYEQYF.

The rearrangement uses TRBV20-1 and TRBJ1-2; TRBD1 matches 7 bases. CDR3 length equals 11 residues. Germline V gives CDR1 DFQATT, CDR2 SNEGSKA (reference sequence). Here the CDR3 DNA reads TGCATCGTGGACAGGAAGGATGGCTACACCTTC. This sequence encodes CIVDRKDGYTF.

The chain recombines TRBV11-2 with TRBJ2-7; 9 nucleotides agree with TRBD2. The junction had 10 bases not matched to a gene; V was cut back by 2 bases and J by 2 bases. The CDR3 sequence is 17 residues long. Germline CDR1 is SGHAT and CDR2 is FQNNGV. The chain's CDR3 is CASSLQLRLAVTYEQYF. Here the CDR3 DNA reads TGTGCCAGCAGCTTACAGCTTAGACTAGCGGTCACCTACGAGCAGTACTTC.

J is TRBJ2-7 and V is TRBV6-1; 8 bases are shared with TRBD2. The CDR3 has 14 amino acids. From germline, CDR1 is MNHNS and CDR2 SASEGT. The V gene end was trimmed by 5 bases and the J gene end by 1 base; junction bases not matched to a gene: 4. CDR3 region: CASSPLAVSYEQYF. CDR3 nucleotides: TGTGCCAGCAGTCCACTAGCGGTATCCTACGAGCAGTACTTC.

The chain has TRBV11-2 and TRBJ1-1; D is unclear. The germline gives CDR1 SGHAT, CDR2 FQNNGV. This CDR3 contains 13 residues. V lost 0 bases to trimming and J lost 4 bases, with 6 bases between them. CDR3 residues: CASSLDYRTEAFF. CDR3 DNA sequence: TGTGCCAGCAGCTTAGACTACCGCACTGAAGCTTTCTTT.

The CDR3, as DNA: TGTGCCAGCGGGGGACAGGGGGCTACCCCTGGGGCCAACGTCCTGACTTTC. It yields the protein CASGGQGATPGANVLTF. The chain recombines TRBV5-4 with TRBJ2-6, with 12 bases that match TRBD1. The CDR3 is 17 amino acids. Unmatched junction bases numbered 7, after V lost 7 bases and J lost 2 bases. Germline V gives CDR1 SGHNT, CDR2 YYREEE (reference sequence).

This clone has just one count. The gene calls are TRBV27 and TRBJ1-6; the D gene is possibly TRBD1 (6 bases). Germline V gives CDR1 MNHEY, CDR2 SMNVEV (reference sequence). CDR3 size: 18 residues. The V and J ends lost 0 bases and 0 bases respectively, with 12 bases between them. The CDR3 nucleotides read TGTGCCAGCAGTTTATCGGAAGGACAGAGCTCCTATAATTCACCCCTCCACTTT. Protein sequence: CASSLSEGQSSYNSPLHF.

The gene calls are TRBV7-3 and TRBJ2-3; D not certain. Germline CDR1 and CDR2: SGHTA and FQGTGA. CDR3 length: 13 amino acids. V gave up 5 bases and J gave up 4 bases, with 10 bases separating them. CDR3 residues: CASSMNEPDTQYF. The CDR3 bases are TGTGCCAGCAGCATGAATGAGCCAGATACGCAGTATTTT.